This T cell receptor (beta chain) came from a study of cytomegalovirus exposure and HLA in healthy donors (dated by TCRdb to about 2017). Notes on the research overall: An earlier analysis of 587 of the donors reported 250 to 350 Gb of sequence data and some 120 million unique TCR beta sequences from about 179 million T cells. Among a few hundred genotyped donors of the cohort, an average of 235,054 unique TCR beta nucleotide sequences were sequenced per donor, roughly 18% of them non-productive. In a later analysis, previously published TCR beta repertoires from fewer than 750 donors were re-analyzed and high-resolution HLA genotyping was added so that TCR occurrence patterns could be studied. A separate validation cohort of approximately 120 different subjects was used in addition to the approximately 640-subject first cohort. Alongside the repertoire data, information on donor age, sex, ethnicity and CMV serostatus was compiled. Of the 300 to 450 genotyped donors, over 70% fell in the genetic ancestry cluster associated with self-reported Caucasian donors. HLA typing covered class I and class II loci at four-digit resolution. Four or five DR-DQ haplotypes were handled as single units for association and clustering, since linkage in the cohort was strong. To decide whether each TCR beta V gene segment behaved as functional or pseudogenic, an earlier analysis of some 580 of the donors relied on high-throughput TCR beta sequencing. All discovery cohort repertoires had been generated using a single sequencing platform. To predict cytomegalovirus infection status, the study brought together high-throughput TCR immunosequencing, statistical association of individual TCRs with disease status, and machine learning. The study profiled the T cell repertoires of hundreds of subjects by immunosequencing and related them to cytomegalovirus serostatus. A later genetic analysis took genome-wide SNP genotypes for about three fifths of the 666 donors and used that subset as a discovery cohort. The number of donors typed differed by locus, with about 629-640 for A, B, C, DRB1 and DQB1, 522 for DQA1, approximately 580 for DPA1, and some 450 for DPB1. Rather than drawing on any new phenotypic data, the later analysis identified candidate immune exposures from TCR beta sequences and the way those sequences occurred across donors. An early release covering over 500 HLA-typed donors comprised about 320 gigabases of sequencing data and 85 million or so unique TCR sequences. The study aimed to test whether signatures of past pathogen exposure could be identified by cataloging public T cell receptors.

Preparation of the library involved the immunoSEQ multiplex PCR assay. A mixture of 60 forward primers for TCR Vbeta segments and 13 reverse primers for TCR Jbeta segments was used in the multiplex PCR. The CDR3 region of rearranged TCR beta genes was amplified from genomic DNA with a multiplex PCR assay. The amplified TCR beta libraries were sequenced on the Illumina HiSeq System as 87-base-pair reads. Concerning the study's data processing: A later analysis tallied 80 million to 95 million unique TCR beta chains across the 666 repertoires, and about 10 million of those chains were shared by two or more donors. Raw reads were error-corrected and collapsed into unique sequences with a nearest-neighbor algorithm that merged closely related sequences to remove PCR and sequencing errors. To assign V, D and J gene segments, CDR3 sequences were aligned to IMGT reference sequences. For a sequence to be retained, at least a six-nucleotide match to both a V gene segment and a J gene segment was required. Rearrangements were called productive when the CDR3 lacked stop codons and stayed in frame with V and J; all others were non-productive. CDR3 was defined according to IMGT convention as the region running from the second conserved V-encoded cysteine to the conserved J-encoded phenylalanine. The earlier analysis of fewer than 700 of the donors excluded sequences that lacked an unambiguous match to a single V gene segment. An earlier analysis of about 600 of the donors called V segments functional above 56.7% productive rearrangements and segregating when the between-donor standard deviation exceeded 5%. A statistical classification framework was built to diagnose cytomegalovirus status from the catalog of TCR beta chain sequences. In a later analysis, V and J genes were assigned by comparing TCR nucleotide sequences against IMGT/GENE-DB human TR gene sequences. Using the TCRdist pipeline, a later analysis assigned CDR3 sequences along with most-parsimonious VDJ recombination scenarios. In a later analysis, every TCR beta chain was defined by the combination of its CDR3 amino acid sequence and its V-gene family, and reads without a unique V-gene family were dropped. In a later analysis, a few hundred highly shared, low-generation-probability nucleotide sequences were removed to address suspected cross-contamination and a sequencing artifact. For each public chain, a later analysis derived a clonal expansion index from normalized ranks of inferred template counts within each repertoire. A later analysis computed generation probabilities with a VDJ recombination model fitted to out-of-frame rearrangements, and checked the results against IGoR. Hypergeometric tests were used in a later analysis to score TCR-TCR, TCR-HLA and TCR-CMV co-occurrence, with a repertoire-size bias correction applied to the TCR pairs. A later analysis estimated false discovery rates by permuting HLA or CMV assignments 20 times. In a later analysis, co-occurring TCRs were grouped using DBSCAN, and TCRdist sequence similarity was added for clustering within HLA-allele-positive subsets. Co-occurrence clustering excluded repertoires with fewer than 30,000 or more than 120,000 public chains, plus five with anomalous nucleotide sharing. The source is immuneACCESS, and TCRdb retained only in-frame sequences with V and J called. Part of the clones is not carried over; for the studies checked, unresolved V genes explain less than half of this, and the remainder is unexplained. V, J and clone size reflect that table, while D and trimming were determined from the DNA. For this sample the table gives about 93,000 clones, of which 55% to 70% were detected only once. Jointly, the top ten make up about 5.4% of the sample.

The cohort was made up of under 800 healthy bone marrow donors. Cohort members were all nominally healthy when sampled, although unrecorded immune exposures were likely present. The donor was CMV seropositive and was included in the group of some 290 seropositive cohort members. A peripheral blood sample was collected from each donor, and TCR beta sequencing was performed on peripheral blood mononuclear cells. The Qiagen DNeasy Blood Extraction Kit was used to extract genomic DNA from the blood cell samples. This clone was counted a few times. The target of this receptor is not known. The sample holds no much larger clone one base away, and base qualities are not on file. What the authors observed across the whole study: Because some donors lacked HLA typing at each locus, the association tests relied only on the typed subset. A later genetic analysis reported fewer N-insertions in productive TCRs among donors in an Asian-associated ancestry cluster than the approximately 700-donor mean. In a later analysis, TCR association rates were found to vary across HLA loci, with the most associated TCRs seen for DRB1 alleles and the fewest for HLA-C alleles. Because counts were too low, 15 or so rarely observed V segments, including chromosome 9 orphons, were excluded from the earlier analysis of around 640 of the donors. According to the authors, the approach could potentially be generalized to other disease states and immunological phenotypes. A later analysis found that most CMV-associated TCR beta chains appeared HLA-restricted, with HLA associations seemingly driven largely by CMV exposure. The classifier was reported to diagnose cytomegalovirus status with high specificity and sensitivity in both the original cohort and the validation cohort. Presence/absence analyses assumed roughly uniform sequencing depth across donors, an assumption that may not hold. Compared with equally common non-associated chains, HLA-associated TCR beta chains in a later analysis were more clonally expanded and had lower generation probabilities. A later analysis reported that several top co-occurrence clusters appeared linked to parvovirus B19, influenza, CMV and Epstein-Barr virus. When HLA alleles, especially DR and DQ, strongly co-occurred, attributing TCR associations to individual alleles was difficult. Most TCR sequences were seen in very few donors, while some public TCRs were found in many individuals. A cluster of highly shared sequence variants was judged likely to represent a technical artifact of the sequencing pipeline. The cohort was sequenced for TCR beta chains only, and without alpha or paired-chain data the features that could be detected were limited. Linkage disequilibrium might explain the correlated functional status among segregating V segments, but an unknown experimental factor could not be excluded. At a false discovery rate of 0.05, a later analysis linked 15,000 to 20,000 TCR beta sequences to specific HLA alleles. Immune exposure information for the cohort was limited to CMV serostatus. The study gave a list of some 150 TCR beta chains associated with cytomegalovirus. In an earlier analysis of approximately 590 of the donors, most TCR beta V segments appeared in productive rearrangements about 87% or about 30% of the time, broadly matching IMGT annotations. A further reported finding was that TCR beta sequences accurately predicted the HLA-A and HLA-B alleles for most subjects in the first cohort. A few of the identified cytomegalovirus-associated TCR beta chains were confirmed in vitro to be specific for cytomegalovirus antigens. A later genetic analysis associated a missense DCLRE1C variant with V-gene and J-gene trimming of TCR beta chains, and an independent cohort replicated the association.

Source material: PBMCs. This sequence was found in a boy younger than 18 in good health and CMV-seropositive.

The CDR3 has the sequence CASSRDRVGEKLFF. The DNA reads TGTGCCAGCAGCCGCGACAGGGTTGGGGAAAAACTGTTTTTT. The chain is made from TRBV2 and TRBJ1-4, and 7 junction bases match TRBD1. As encoded in the germline V gene, CDR1 is SNHLY while CDR2 is FYNNEI. The CDR3 runs 14 residues from the cysteine to the phenylalanine. Just the 42-base CDR3 DNA is kept, in frame starting at base 1. V ends up 6 bases short and J 8 bases short, with an unmatched junction base count of 9.